The 32 T cell receptor beta chains below were found in one sample sequenced in a study of T cell responses to AZD1222 COVID-19 vaccine. This table comes from immunoSEQ multiplex PCR, and its TCRdb copy is limited to in-frame clones, with some not included. The repertoire holds some 110,000 clones, with around 84% as singletons. Specimen: peripheral blood, collected 28 days after the second AZD1222 dose. These receptors originate from an adult who received the AZD1222 COVID-19 vaccine.

The chain uses TRBV18 and TRBJ1-2; perhaps TRBD1 as D (5 bases). The V gene lost 1 base and the J gene lost 4 bases, with 16 bases spanning the gap. CDR3 size: 16 residues. Germline-derived CDR1 and CDR2 are KGHSH and LQKENI. DNA of the CDR3: TGTGCCAGCTCACCACAGGGGACCTATTCTTCCTATGGCTACACCTTC. Its translation is CASSPQGTYSSYGYTF.

The rearrangement joins TRBV18 to TRBJ2-1; possible D gene TRBD2, 5 bases. The CDR3 covers 15 residues. Germline loops: CDR1 KGHSH, CDR2 LQKENI. Trimming removed 4 bases from V and 3 bases from J, with 13 bases in between. DNA of the CDR3: TGTGCCAGCTCACAAACGGACTCCTTCTACAATGAGCAGTTCTTC. This codes for CASSQTDSFYNEQFF.

This clone has just a few counts. The chain recombines TRBV18 with TRBJ2-1; D gene ambiguous. The germline V and J ends were trimmed by 3 bases and 3 bases, with 9 bases remaining between them. Germline CDR1 is KGHSH and CDR2 is LQKENI. The CDR3 runs to 14 residues. For the CDR3, the DNA is TGTGCCAGCTCACCCACCGAGGTCTACAATGAGCAGTTCTTC. Translating it yields CASSPTEVYNEQFF.

This CDR3 is CASSQIWESGNTIYF. The CDR3 DNA sequence: TGCGCCAGCAGTCAGATATGGGAATCTGGAAACACCATATATTTT. The chain carries TRBV4-1 and TRBJ1-3; D call uncertain. The CDR3 covers 15 residues. V gave up 6 bases and J gave up 1 base, with 13 bases separating them. Per the germline V gene, CDR1 is MGHRA and CDR2 is YSYEKL.

CDR3 loop: CASSKESVGNYGYTF. For the CDR3, the DNA is TGTGCCAGCAGCAAAGAGTCGGTGGGTAACTATGGCTACACCTTC. The rearrangement links TRBV21-1 to TRBJ1-2. TRBV21-1 is listed as a pseudogene. This CDR3 spans 15 amino acids.

The genes are TRBV19 and TRBJ1-3; D perhaps matches TRBD1 (5 bases). V shed 7 bases and J shed 9 bases, with 16 bases lying between them. CDR3 size: 13 residues. CDR1 is LNHDA, CDR2 SQIVND, per germline (reference sequence). CDR3 DNA: TGTGCCAGTACCAATAGACGGGGACGCACCATATATTTT. Translating it yields CASTNRRGRTIYF.

This chain links TRBV28 with TRBJ1-5; 7 positions match TRBD1. This CDR3 spans 18 amino acids. Germline V gives CDR1 MDHEN, CDR2 SYDVKM. After removal of 2 bases from V and 8 bases from J, the junction contained 18 bases not matched to a gene. The CDR3 nucleotides read TGTGCCAGCAGTTTAGGGGCACTAATCCAAACAGGGGAGGAGCCCCAGCATTTT. It specifies CASSLGALIQTGEEPQHF.

The chain recombines TRBV29-1 with TRBJ1-4; 9 bases agree with TRBD1. The trim removed 7 bases at V and 7 bases at J, leaving 7 bases unmatched. The CDR3 is made up of 13 amino acids. CDR1 is SQVTM, CDR2 ANQGSEA, per germline. The CDR3 region has the DNA TGCAGCGGAACAGGGGGCGCAGGTGAAAAACTGTTTTTT. The encoded protein is CSGTGGAGEKLFF.

The rearrangement joins TRBV11-2 to TRBJ2-7; 7 nucleotides line up with TRBD1. V lost 3 bases to trimming and J lost 3 bases; unmatched junction nucleotides: 8. CDR1 is SGHAT and CDR2 is FQNNGV in the germline V gene. The CDR3 is 15 amino acids. CDR3 DNA: TGTGCCAGCAGCTTCTCAGGGGACAGCAACTACGAGCAGTACTTC. The encoded protein is CASSFSGDSNYEQYF.

This clone was seen just once. The chain's CDR3 is CASSRSGNTGELFF. The CDR3 DNA is TGCGCCAGCAGTCGTAGCGGGAACACCGGGGAGCTGTTTTTT. This chain uses TRBV5-1 with TRBJ2-2, with a tentative D call TRBD2 (6 bases). In germline, CDR1 is SGHRS, CDR2 YFSETQ. Deletions cut 5 bases from V and 1 base from J, with 9 bases between. CDR3 length equals 14 residues.

The J gene is TRBJ1-4, the V gene TRBV12-3 or TRBV12-4; 7 bases are shared with TRBD1. The CDR3 is made up of 13 amino acids. The junction had 3 bases not matched to a gene; V was cut back by 5 bases and J by 6 bases. The CDR3 coding sequence is TGTGCCAGCAGTCCCGGGACAGATGAAAAACTGTTTTTT. Protein: CASSPGTDEKLFF.

About this clone: An end of the junction does not agree with germline; a read error may underlie this. The chain carries TRBV5-1 and TRBJ1-2, with D tentatively TRBD1 (5 bases). CDR3 length: 11 amino acids. The germline CDR1 and CDR2 sequences are SGHRS and YFSETQ. CDR3 sequence: CASSSGTVFLF. The CDR3 nucleotides are TGCGCCAGCAGCTCGGGGACGGTCTTTCTCTTC.

The rearrangement joins TRBV7-2 to TRBJ2-3, with 14 bases that match TRBD2. This CDR3 has 15 amino acids. Germline-derived CDR1 and CDR2 are SGHTA and FQGNSA. Unmatched junction bases numbered 5, after V lost 4 bases and J lost 8 bases. In nucleotides, the CDR3 is TGTGCCAGCAGCTCGGGACTAGCGGGGGTTGTTACGCAGTATTTT. This translates into CASSSGLAGVVTQYF.

The V call is TRBV3-1 (or the pseudogene TRBV3-2), the J call TRBJ1-2; weak D call: TRBD1 (6 bases). Trimming removed 2 bases at V and 4 bases at J, with 14 bases between. The CDR3 consists of 15 residues. Germline V lookup: CDR1 LGHDT, CDR2 YNNKEL (reference sequence). DNA for the CDR3: TGTGCCAGCAGCCAACCTACAGGGTTAGTCTATGGCTACACCTTC. It codes for CASSQPTGLVYGYTF.

This clone appeared a few times. This chain links TRBV6-6 with TRBJ1-2; possible D gene TRBD1, 5 bases. Looked up from germline, CDR1 is MNHNY and CDR2 is SVGAGI (reference sequence). The V gene lost 0 bases and the J gene lost 2 bases, with 7 bases spanning the gap. The CDR3 loop spans 14 amino acids. The CDR3 here is CASSYSKGNYGYTF. The DNA of the CDR3 is TGTGCCAGCAGTTACTCGAAGGGGAACTATGGCTACACCTTC.

V and J are TRBV7-2 and TRBJ1-3, with D unresolved. V was clipped by 5 bases and J by 2 bases, with 13 bases between them. The CDR3 spans 15 residues. CDR1 and CDR2 (germline): SGHTA, FQGNSA. The DNA for the CDR3 is TGTGCCAGCAGCCCCTCACGGACTACTGGAAACACCATATATTTT. It yields the protein CASSPSRTTGNTIYF.

This clone came up once. The chain joins TRBV3-1 (or the pseudogene TRBV3-2) to TRBJ1-1; no clear D. V was clipped by 4 bases and J by 1 base, with 10 bases between them. The CDR3 runs 14 residues. Germline values: CDR1 LGHDT, CDR2 YNNKEL (reference sequence). The CDR3 coding sequence is TGTGCCAGCAGCCTGCAATGGGGGAACACTGAAGCTTTCTTT. It is translated as CASSLQWGNTEAFF.

The V call is TRBV7-3, the J call TRBJ2-2; 8 bases are shared with TRBD2. The ends lost 5 bases at V and 7 bases at J; junction bases unmatched: 21. CDR1 SGHTA and CDR2 FQGTGA come from the germline V gene. CDR3 length: 19 amino acids. CDR3 in DNA: TGTGCCAGCAGCCCTAAACCCGGGGTAGCGGGGAATAAATACGGGGAGCTGTTTTTT. Translated, it gives CASSPKPGVAGNKYGELFF.

The chain employs TRBV7-2 and TRBJ2-1, with D perhaps assigned TRBD1 or TRBD2 (5 bases each). CDR1 and CDR2 (germline): SGHTA, FQGNSA. CDR3 length equals 14 residues. Trimming took off 4 bases at V and 8 bases at J, with 15 bases between the two ends. The CDR3 reads CASSSPPLGDEQFF. CDR3 sequence (DNA): TGTGCCAGCAGCTCTCCTCCTCTGGGGGATGAGCAGTTCTTC.

J is TRBJ2-1 and V is TRBV3-1 (or the pseudogene TRBV3-2), with 9 bases fitting TRBD2. This CDR3 is 15 amino acids long. Trimming took 4 bases from V and 7 from J; bases not matched to a gene: 8. Germline CDR1 reads LGHDT; CDR2 reads YNNKEL (reference sequence). CDR3 nucleotides: TGTGCCAGCAGCCGCCTAGCGGGAATGTTAAATGAGCAGTTCTTC. This gives the protein CASSRLAGMLNEQFF.

This clone came up a few times. The chain is built from TRBV5-5 and TRBJ1-2; tentatively, D is TRBD1 (6 bases). The V end lost 3 bases, the J end lost 4 bases, and 16 bases lay between the germline ends. CDR3 size: 15 residues. Germline loops: CDR1 SGHKS, CDR2 YYEKEE (reference sequence). CDR3 in DNA: TGTGCCAGCAGCTCAACACGACAGGCGGCCTATGGCTACACCTTC. Its protein is CASSSTRQAAYGYTF.

Regarding this clone: This same CDR3 is encoded by further DNA sequences in the sample. The chain's CDR3 is CSVEVADYGYTF. CDR3 nucleotides: TGCAGCGTTGAAGTGGCCGACTATGGCTACACCTTC. This rearrangement joins TRBV29-1 to TRBJ1-2; D gene uncertain. The V gene's germline CDR1 is SQVTM and CDR2 ANQGSEA. Trimming shortened V by 1 base and J by 3 bases, and 6 bases separated the two germline ends. CDR3 size: 12 residues.

This clone was recorded only once. The gene calls are TRBV4-3 and TRBJ2-3; TRBD1 matches 8 bases. The CDR3 covers 15 residues. The V gene end was trimmed by 3 bases and the J gene end by 3 bases; junction bases not matched to a gene: 5. Germline assignment: CDR1 LGHNA and CDR2 YSLEER. This CDR3 is CASSHGTGPTDTQYF. The CDR3 DNA reads TGCGCCAGCAGCCACGGGACAGGACCTACAGATACGCAGTATTTT.

The V call is TRBV5-1, the J call TRBJ2-5; D may be TRBD1 (6 bases). There are 14 residues in the CDR3. Per germline, CDR1 SGHRS and CDR2 YFSETQ. V lost 6 bases and J 2 bases, leaving 14 bases between the germline ends. DNA of the CDR3: TGCGCCAGCACCCCCGGGACACTGCAAGAGACCCAGTACTTC. It codes for CASTPGTLQETQYF.

The chain employs TRBV7-2 and TRBJ1-1, with no clear D. CDR1 and CDR2 from the germline V gene are SGHTA and FQGNSA. Trimming removed 1 base at V and 1 base at J, with 10 bases between. This CDR3 is built from 15 residues. This chain's CDR3 is CASSLGASENTEAFF. CDR3 nucleotide sequence: TGTGCCAGCAGCTTAGGGGCTTCAGAGAACACTGAAGCTTTCTTT. The full variable domain, rest sourced from reference TRBV7-2 and TRBJ1-1, is GAGVSQSPSNKVTEKGKDVELRCDPISGHTALYWYRQSLGQGLEFLIYFQGNSAPDKSGLPSDRFSAERTGGSVSTLTIQRTQQEDSAVYLCASSLGASENTEAFFGQGTRLTVV.

J is TRBJ2-2 and V is TRBV11-1; no definite D call. This CDR3 spans 14 amino acids. Between the trimmed V and J ends, which lost 3 bases and 5 bases, there was a span of 10 bases. Looked up from germline, CDR1 is SGHAT and CDR2 is FQDESV (reference sequence). The CDR3 sequence: CASSFGRITGELFF. CDR3 DNA: TGTGCCAGCAGCTTTGGCAGGATAACCGGGGAGCTGTTTTTT.

The rearrangement links TRBV2 to TRBJ2-7; D gene uncertain. Germline V gene lookup returns CDR1 SNHLY and CDR2 FYNNEI. The CDR3 is 10 amino acids. V was clipped by 3 bases and J by 8 bases, with 5 bases between them. The CDR3 is CASSDGQQYF. DNA of the CDR3: TGTGCCAGCAGTGACGGCCAGCAGTACTTC.

V gene TRBV27 combines with J gene TRBJ2-2, with 9 bases fitting TRBD2. J lost 7 bases, V lost 3 bases, and 6 bases had no gene match. This CDR3 region has 15 residues. Per the germline V gene, CDR1 is MNHEY and CDR2 is SMNVEV (reference sequence). The CDR3 DNA is TGTGCCAGCAGTTTTAGCGGGAGAGATTTCGGGGAGCTGTTTTTT. Residues: CASSFSGRDFGELFF.

V is TRBV5-1 and J is TRBJ1-1; D not certain. The length of the CDR3 is 18 residues. Deletions cut 4 bases from V and 1 base from J, with 23 bases between. CDR1 and CDR2 from the germline V gene are SGHRS and YFSETQ. The CDR3 DNA reads as TGCGCCAGCAGCGTGGACGGTCAAGGAAAAAGATGGAACACTGAAGCTTTCTTT. This gives the protein CASSVDGQGKRWNTEAFF.

The chain joins TRBV29-1 to TRBJ1-4, with TRBD1 matching 7 bases. Trimming cost V 7 bases and J 5 bases; bases outside gene matches: 7. In germline, CDR1 is SQVTM, CDR2 ANQGSEA. The CDR3 sequence is 13 residues long. CDR3 in DNA: TGCAGCGCAAGAGGGACAGTAAATGAAAAACTGTTTTTT. Translated: CSARGTVNEKLFF.

The V gene is TRBV11-2, the J gene TRBJ2-4; possibly TRBD1 for D (6 bases). The germline V gene has CDR1 SGHAT and CDR2 FQNNGV. The ends were cut back, 5 bases at V and 3 bases at J, with 11 bases in the middle. CDR3 length equals 14 residues. The CDR3 sequence is CASSLWGHKNIQYF. The DNA of the CDR3 is TGTGCCAGCAGCCTCTGGGGGCACAAAAACATTCAGTACTTC.

V is TRBV6-5 and J is TRBJ2-4; TRBD1 matches at 9 bases. This CDR3 has 13 residues. The V segment lost 0 bases and the J segment 15 bases; nucleotides outside the gene matches: 6. Germline V gene data show CDR1 as MNHEY and CDR2 as SVGAGI. Here the CDR3 DNA reads TGTGCCAGCAGTTACTCTTGGACAGGGGCAGCGTACTTC. Residues: CASSYSWTGAAYF.